This TCR beta chain was sequenced for a study of T-cell reconstitution after alpha-beta-depleted transplantation in children. For TCRbeta, the library was prepared with unique molecular identifiers. A single record per CDR3 protein comes from TCRdb applying MiXCR to the PCR reads. The sample contains just over 950,000 distinct CDR3 sequences, around 30% of which appear only once. As to this clonotype: Antigen: not known.

Study results and limitations: Where alpha-beta T cells came from about two months after transplant was reportedly several hundred expanded graft clones.

Deletions cut 2 bases from V and 10 bases from J, with 17 bases between. Germline assignment: CDR1 MDHEN and CDR2 SYDVKM. This CDR3 contains 14 residues. The sequencing used PBMCs, mostly from graft donor cells, collected 360 days after TCRalphabeta/CD19-depleted stem cell transplant. This receptor was identified in a boy under two years old who had a stem cell transplant for SCID, so the T cells may come from the graft donor. This chain uses TRBV28 with TRBJ1-1; D is unresolved. The CDR3 loop is CASSLADTLRRAFF. CDR3 nucleotides: TGTGCCAGCAGTTTAGCTGACACCCTGAGAAGAGCTTTCTTT.